Each of the 25 T cell receptor beta chains below was sequenced from the same sample in a study of CD8+ T cells in alopecia areata. Treatment meaning: oral pan-JAK inhibitor, 5-10 mg twice daily. The authors extracted RNA and reverse transcribed it into cDNA as the sequencing template. Some clones are missing from TCRdb's copy, which holds only in-frame ones; the method was immunoSEQ multiplex PCR. The sample yields around 190,000 clones, about three fifths seen once. The input for sequencing was CD4+ T cells sorted from blood, taken around week 50, from a patient treated with tofacitinib. These receptors all come from a human donor with alopecia areata.

The gene calls are TRBV5-6 and TRBJ2-2, with TRBD2 matching over 8 bases. V lost 3 bases and J lost 4; bases outside the gene matches: 5. Germline V gene data show CDR1 as SGHDT and CDR2 as YYEEEE. This CDR3 is built from 15 residues. The CDR3 is CASSSGLGLTGELFF. The CDR3 DNA reads as TGTGCCAGCAGCTCGGGACTAGGGCTCACCGGGGAGCTGTTTTTT.

This chain uses TRBV27 with TRBJ2-3; 9 bases match TRBD2. The junction had 10 bases not matched to a gene; V was cut back by 2 bases and J by 7 bases. The CDR3 sequence is 16 residues long. CDR1 is MNHEY, CDR2 SMNVEV, per germline (reference sequence). The CDR3 spells CASSLLGGGARNTQYF. CDR3 DNA sequence: TGTGCCAGCAGTTTACTGGGCGGGGGGGCCAGAAATACGCAGTATTTT.

This clone has just one count. The genes are TRBV14 and TRBJ1-2; D unresolved. The CDR3 contains 14 residues. Looked up from germline, CDR1 is SGHDN and CDR2 is FVKESK. With 0 bases removed from V and 3 bases from J, the gap between germline ends came to 8 bases. The CDR3, as DNA: TGTGCCAGCAGCCAAGATAACAGCCACTATGGCTACACCTTC. The encoded protein is CASSQDNSHYGYTF.

The chain links TRBV20-1 to TRBJ2-7; D possibly corresponds to TRBD1 (6 bases). Per germline, CDR1 DFQATT and CDR2 SNEGSKA (reference sequence). V was trimmed by 5 bases and J by 3 bases, leaving 8 bases between them. CDR3 length: 11 residues. CDR3 sequence (DNA): TGCAGTGCTGCAGGGGACTACGAGCAGTACTTC. This sequence encodes CSAAGDYEQYF.

The rearrangement joins TRBV30 to TRBJ2-7; D may be TRBD1 (5 bases). The germline CDR1 and CDR2 sequences are GTSNPN and SVGIG (reference sequence). Trimming left V 0 bases short and J 0 bases short, with 9 bases between. This CDR3 is built from 14 residues. CDR3 in amino acids: CAWSVAGNSYEQYF. The CDR3, as DNA: TGTGCCTGGAGTGTAGCAGGGAACTCCTACGAGCAGTACTTC.

The genes are TRBV30 and TRBJ2-7, with a weak D call TRBD2 (6 bases). CDR3 length: 11 amino acids. Trimming stripped 1 base from V and 6 bases from J, with 7 bases between. Germline CDR1 GTSNPN, CDR2 SVGIG (reference sequence). CDR3 in DNA: TGTGCCTGGAGTGCCGGGAGCGAGCAGTACTTC. It specifies CAWSAGSEQYF. Drawing the rest from reference TRBV30 and TRBJ2-7, the complete variable domain is SQTIHQWPATLVQPVGSPLSLECTVEGTSNPNLYWYRQAAGRGLQLLFYSVGIGQISSEVPQNLSASRPQDRQFILSSKKLLLSDSGFYLCAWSAGSEQYFGPGTRLTVT.

The chain links TRBV29-1 to TRBJ2-5; D may be TRBD1 or TRBD2 (5 bases each). CDR3 length: 12 amino acids. CDR1 and CDR2 (germline): SQVTM, ANQGSEA. V shed 7 bases and J shed 4 bases, with 13 bases lying between them. This CDR3 reads CSALSGTETQYF. CDR3 nucleotide sequence: TGCAGCGCCCTTTCGGGGACAGAGACCCAGTACTTC. Using reference TRBV29-1 and TRBJ2-5 for the parts outside the CDR3, the full variable domain is SAVISQKPSRDICQRGTSLTIQCQVDSQVTMMFWYRQQPGQSLTLIATANQGSEATYESGFVIDKFPISRPNLTFSTLTVSNMSPEDSSIYLCSALSGTETQYFGPGTRLLVL.

The rearrangement joins TRBV19 to TRBJ2-2; D is uncertain. CDR3 length: 18 amino acids. V lost 5 bases to trimming and J lost 0 bases, with 19 bases between them. CDR1 LNHDA and CDR2 SQIVND come from the germline V gene (reference sequence). The DNA of the CDR3 is TGTGCCAGTAGTCCCCTTGGTGCAGGCGCTTCGAACACCGGGGAGCTGTTTTTT. Its translation: CASSPLGAGASNTGELFF.

The chain has TRBV27 and TRBJ2-5, with D unresolved. Germline CDR1 is MNHEY and CDR2 is SMNVEV (reference sequence). The CDR3 loop spans 15 amino acids. V lost 5 bases to trimming and J lost 7 bases, with 20 bases between them. The CDR3 spells CASSPLTTVTVTQYF. The CDR3 nucleotides are TGTGCCAGCAGTCCCCTAACTACCGTTACGGTGACCCAGTACTTC.

There are a few counts of this clone. The chain employs TRBV2 and TRBJ1-4; D uncertain. The V end lost 2 bases, the J end lost 8 bases, and 3 bases lay between the germline ends. This CDR3 has 11 residues. Germline V lookup: CDR1 SNHLY, CDR2 FYNNEI. In nucleotides, the CDR3 is TGTGCCAGCAGTGAAAAGGAAAAACTGTTTTTT. The encoded protein is CASSEKEKLFF.

This chain joins TRBV5-5 and TRBJ2-3; D gene unclear. CDR3 length equals 12 residues. V was shortened by 3 bases and J by 1 base, with 3 bases between the two germline ends. Germline V CDR1 and CDR2: SGHKS, YYEKEE (reference sequence). CDR3 amino acids: CASSYGTDTQYF. DNA for the CDR3: TGTGCCAGCAGCTACGGCACAGATACGCAGTATTTT.

The J gene is TRBJ1-4, the V gene TRBV2; unclear D gene. There are 16 residues in the CDR3. The germline V and J ends were trimmed by 4 bases and 0 bases, with 12 bases remaining between them. CDR1 and CDR2 from the germline V gene are SNHLY and FYNNEI. As DNA, the CDR3 is TGTGCCAGCAGTGTGTTCGGCCCTGCAACTAATGAAAAACTGTTTTTT. It codes for CASSVFGPATNEKLFF.

This chain joins TRBV11-2 and TRBJ2-5, with a tentative D call TRBD2 (6 bases). With 2 bases removed from V and 9 bases from J, the gap between germline ends came to 16 bases. The CDR3 is made up of 14 amino acids. CDR1 SGHAT and CDR2 FQNNGV come from the germline V gene. The CDR3 reads CASSLRIIGEAQYF. For the CDR3, the DNA is TGTGCCAGCAGCTTAAGGATCATCGGGGAGGCCCAGTACTTC.

This rearrangement joins TRBV4-3 to TRBJ2-3, with a possible D match to TRBD2 (6 bases). Looked up from germline, CDR1 is LGHNA and CDR2 is YSLEER. The CDR3 extends over 15 amino acids. With 2 bases removed from V and 2 bases from J, the gap between germline ends came to 11 bases. The DNA of the CDR3 is TGCGCCAGCAGCCAATTTGCGGGGTCCACAGATACGCAGTATTTT. Its translation: CASSQFAGSTDTQYF.

The J gene is TRBJ2-1, the V gene TRBV11-2; D could derive from TRBD1 or TRBD2 (6 bases each). With 5 bases removed from V and 0 bases from J, the gap between germline ends came to 20 bases. The CDR3 loop spans 18 amino acids. Per germline, CDR1 SGHAT and CDR2 FQNNGV. The CDR3 DNA is TGTGCCAGCAGCCCTGTAGGGGGGCGGACTCGCTCCTACAATGAGCAGTTCTTC. As protein: CASSPVGGRTRSYNEQFF.

The rearrangement uses TRBV30 and TRBJ1-1; D uncertain. V was clipped by 0 bases and J by 2 bases, with 7 bases between them. The CDR3 is made up of 13 amino acids. Germline V gene sequence: CDR1 GTSNPN, CDR2 SVGIG (reference sequence). CDR3 sequence (DNA): TGTGCCTGGAGTGTACGAGATAACACTGAAGCTTTCTTT. It encodes CAWSVRDNTEAFF.

The chain uses TRBV11-2 and TRBJ1-1; 7 bases align to TRBD1. Germline CDR1 SGHAT, CDR2 FQNNGV. Trimming took 1 base from V and 10 from J; bases not matched to a gene: 9. The CDR3 covers 14 residues. The CDR3 spells CASSLATGAGGAFF. Here the CDR3 DNA reads TGTGCCAGCAGCTTAGCCACAGGGGCCGGGGGAGCTTTCTTT.

The chain combines TRBV4-1 with TRBJ1-5; D perhaps matches TRBD1 (5 bases). The CDR3 spans 13 residues. Germline-derived CDR1 and CDR2 are MGHRA and YSYEKL. V lost 3 bases and J lost 7, with 10 bases in between. The CDR3 protein is CASSQEGSQPQHF. In DNA, the CDR3 is TGCGCCAGCAGCCAGGAGGGGAGCCAGCCCCAGCATTTT.

The genes are TRBV5-6 and TRBJ1-2; D is undetermined. Looked up from germline, CDR1 is SGHDT and CDR2 is YYEEEE. Trimming pared 2 bases from V and 4 bases from J, leaving 6 bases between. The CDR3 is 12 residues long. Written as DNA, the CDR3 is TGTGCCAGCAGCTTTGGCGTCTATGGCTACACCTTC. It yields the protein CASSFGVYGYTF.

The chain carries TRBV30 and TRBJ2-7, with 7 bases that match TRBD1. CDR1 is GTSNPN and CDR2 is SVGIG in the germline V gene (reference sequence). The CDR3 runs 14 residues. The trim removed 0 bases at V and 6 bases at J, leaving 8 bases unmatched. The CDR3 protein is CAWSVRQGGSEQYF. CDR3 nucleotide sequence: TGTGCCTGGAGTGTAAGACAGGGTGGATCCGAGCAGTACTTC.

V is TRBV27 and J is TRBJ1-5, with TRBD1 as a possible D gene (6 bases). CDR3 length equals 17 residues. Germline V gene lookup returns CDR1 MNHEY and CDR2 SMNVEV (reference sequence). V lost 0 bases and J 6 bases, leaving 18 bases between the germline ends. This CDR3 is CASSLSFPGGAPQPQHF. The CDR3 DNA reads TGTGCCAGCAGTTTATCCTTCCCGGGGGGCGCCCCTCAGCCCCAGCATTTT.

This clone has only a few counts. J is TRBJ2-6 and V is TRBV29-1; no clear D. Germline CDR1 is SQVTM and CDR2 is ANQGSEA. V gave up 3 bases and J gave up 10 bases, with 7 bases separating them. This CDR3 has 11 amino acids. The CDR3 DNA sequence: TGCAGCGTTGATGCTGGAAACGTCCTGACTTTC. It is translated as CSVDAGNVLTF.

The chain combines TRBV5-1 with TRBJ2-7; D is possibly TRBD2 (5 bases). V was cut by 1 base and J by 6 bases, with 17 bases left in between. Germline CDR1 SGHRS, CDR2 YFSETQ. This CDR3 contains 15 residues. CDR3 in DNA: TGCGCCAGCAGCTTGTTACTCGGCGTAGGGAGCGAGCAGTACTTC. Amino acid sequence: CASSLLLGVGSEQYF.

This chain connects TRBV29-1 to TRBJ2-7; no definite D call. Germline-derived CDR1 and CDR2 are SQVTM and ANQGSEA. The CDR3 spans 13 residues. V lost 4 bases and J lost 2, with 12 bases in between. CDR3 loop: CSVVGMYTYEQYF. CDR3 bases: TGCAGCGTTGTAGGCATGTACACCTACGAGCAGTACTTC.

The chain carries TRBV28 and TRBJ1-2; no clear D gene. Deletions cut 3 bases from V and 2 bases from J, with 7 bases between. The CDR3 has 13 amino acids. Germline V gene sequence: CDR1 MDHEN, CDR2 SYDVKM. CDR3 sequence reads: CASSLGLNYGYTF. CDR3 nucleotides: TGTGCCAGCAGTTTGGGTTTGAACTATGGCTACACCTTC.